This T cell receptor beta chain is from a study of OX40 agonist ivuxolimab in advanced cancers. General observations from the study: More expanded clones were found, on average, in CD8+ than in CD4+ T cells. Those patients achieving a partial response at 0.1-3.0 mg/kg showed among the lowest clonal expansion.

To note about this clone: Its antigen is still unknown.

Sequencing was performed with immunoSEQ multiplex PCR; in TCRdb, only in-frame clones are kept and a portion is missing. The table has about 73,000 clones, roughly 92% seen once; the top ten hold around 0.4%. CDR1 is MNHEY and CDR2 is SMNVEV in the germline V gene (reference sequence). V lost 7 bases to trimming and J lost 6 bases, with 6 bases between them. The CDR3 has 11 residues. Source: CD4+ or CD8+ T cells sorted from blood, taken in a trial of the OX40 agonist ivuxolimab. V gene TRBV27 combines with J gene TRBJ2-2; D might be TRBD1 (5 bases). The TCR comes from an adult with an advanced solid tumor such as melanoma, head and neck, liver or kidney cancer. CDR3 residues: CASKGSGELFF. DNA for the CDR3: TGTGCCAGCAAGGGGTCCGGGGAGCTGTTTTTT.